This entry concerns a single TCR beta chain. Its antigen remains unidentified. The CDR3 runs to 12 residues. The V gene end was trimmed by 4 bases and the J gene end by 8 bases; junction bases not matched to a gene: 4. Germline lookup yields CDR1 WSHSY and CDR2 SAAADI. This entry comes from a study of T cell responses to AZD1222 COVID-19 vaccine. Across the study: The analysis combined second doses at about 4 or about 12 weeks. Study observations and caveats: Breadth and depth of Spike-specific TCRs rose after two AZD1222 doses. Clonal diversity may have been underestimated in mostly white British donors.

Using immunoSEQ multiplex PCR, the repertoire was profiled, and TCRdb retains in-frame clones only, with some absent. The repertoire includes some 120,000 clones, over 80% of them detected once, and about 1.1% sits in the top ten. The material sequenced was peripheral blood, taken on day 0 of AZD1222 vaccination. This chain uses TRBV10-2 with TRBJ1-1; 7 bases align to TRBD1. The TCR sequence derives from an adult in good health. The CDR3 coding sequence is TGCGCCAGCAGTGCCTACAGGGGCGAAGCTTTCTTT. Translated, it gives CASSAYRGEAFF.